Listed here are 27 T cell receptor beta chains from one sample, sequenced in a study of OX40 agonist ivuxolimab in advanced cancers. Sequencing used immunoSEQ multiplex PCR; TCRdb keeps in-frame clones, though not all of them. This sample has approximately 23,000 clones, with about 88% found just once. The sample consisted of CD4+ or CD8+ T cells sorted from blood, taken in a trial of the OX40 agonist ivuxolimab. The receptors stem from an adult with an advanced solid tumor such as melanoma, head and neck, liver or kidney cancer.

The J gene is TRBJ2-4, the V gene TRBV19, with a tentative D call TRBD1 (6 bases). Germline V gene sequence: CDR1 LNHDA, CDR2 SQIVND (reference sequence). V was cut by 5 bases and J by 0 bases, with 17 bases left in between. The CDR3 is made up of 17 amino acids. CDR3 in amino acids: CASSDWTAPLAKNIQYF. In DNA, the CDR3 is TGTGCCAGTAGTGACTGGACAGCCCCCCTAGCCAAAAACATTCAGTACTTC. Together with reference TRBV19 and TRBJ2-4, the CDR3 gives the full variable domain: DGGITQSPKYLFRKEGQNVTLSCEQNLNHDAMYWYRQDPGQGLRLIYYSQIVNDFQKGDIAEGYSVSREKKESFPLTVTSAQKNPTAFYLCASSDWTAPLAKNIQYFGAGTRLSVL.

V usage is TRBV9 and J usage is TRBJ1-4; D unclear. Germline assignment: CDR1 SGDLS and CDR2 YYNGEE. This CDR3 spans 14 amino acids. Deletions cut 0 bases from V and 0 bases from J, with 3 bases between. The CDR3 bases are TGTGCCAGCAGCGTAGGCTCAACTAATGAAAAACTGTTTTTT. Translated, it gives CASSVGSTNEKLFF.

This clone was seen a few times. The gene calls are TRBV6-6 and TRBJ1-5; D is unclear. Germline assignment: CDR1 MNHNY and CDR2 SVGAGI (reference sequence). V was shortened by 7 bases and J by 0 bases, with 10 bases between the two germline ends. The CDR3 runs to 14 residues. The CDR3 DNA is TGTGCCAGCACCCTAGGCGTTAGCAATCAGCCCCAGCATTTT. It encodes CASTLGVSNQPQHF.

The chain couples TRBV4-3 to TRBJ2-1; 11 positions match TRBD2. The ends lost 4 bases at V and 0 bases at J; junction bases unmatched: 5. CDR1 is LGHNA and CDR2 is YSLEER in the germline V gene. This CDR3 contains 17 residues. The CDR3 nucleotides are TGCGCCAGCAGCCCCACTACTAGCGGGAGCTCCTACAATGAGCAGTTCTTC. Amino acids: CASSPTTSGSSYNEQFF.

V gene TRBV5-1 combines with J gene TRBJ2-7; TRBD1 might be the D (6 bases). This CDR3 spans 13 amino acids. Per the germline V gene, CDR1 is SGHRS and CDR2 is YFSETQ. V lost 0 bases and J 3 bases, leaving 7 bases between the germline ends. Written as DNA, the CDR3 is TGCGCCAGCAGCTTGGTAGGGGGCTACGAGCAGTACTTC. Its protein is CASSLVGGYEQYF.

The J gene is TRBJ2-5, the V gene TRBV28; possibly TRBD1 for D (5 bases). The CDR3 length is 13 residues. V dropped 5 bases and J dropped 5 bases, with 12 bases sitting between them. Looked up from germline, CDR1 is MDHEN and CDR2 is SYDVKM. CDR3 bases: TGTGCCAGCAGTCCCAGGGTGGGGGAGACCCAGTACTTC. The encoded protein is CASSPRVGETQYF.

The CDR3 loop is CASSSIGVTADYEQYF. Written as DNA, the CDR3 is TGTGCCAGCAGCTCGATAGGCGTTACGGCGGACTACGAGCAGTACTTC. This chain uses TRBV5-4 with TRBJ2-7, with D uncertain. The CDR3 length is 16 residues. Germline values: CDR1 SGHNT, CDR2 YYREEE (reference sequence). The germline V and J ends were trimmed by 3 bases and 3 bases, with 19 bases remaining between them.

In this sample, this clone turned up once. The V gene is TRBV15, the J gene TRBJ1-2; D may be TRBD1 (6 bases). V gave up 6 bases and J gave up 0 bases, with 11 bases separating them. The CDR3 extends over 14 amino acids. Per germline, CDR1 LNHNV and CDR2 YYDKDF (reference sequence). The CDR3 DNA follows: TGTGCCACCAGTAGACAGGATCCTAACTATGGCTACACCTTC. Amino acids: CATSRQDPNYGYTF.

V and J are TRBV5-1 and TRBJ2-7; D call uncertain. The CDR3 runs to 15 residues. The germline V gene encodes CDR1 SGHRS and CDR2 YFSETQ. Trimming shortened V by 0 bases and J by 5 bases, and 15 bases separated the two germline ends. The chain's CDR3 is CASSLDGRRVDEQYF. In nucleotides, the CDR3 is TGCGCCAGCAGCTTGGACGGCCGACGAGTGGACGAGCAGTACTTC.

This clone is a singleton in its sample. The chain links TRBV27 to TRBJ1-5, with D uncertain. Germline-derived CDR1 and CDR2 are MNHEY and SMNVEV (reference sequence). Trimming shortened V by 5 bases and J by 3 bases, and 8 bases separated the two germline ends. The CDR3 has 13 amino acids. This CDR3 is CASSHGINQPQHF. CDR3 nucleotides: TGTGCCAGCAGTCATGGGATCAATCAGCCCCAGCATTTT.

The CDR3 region has the DNA TGTGCCACCAGCAGATCGGGGGGTATTACCGGGGAGCTGTTTTTT. Translated, it gives CATSRSGGITGELFF. This rearrangement joins TRBV15 to TRBJ2-2; 7 nucleotides match TRBD2. V lost 2 bases, J lost 5 bases, and 5 bases stayed unmatched. This CDR3 is 15 amino acids long. Per the germline V gene, CDR1 is LNHNV and CDR2 is YYDKDF (reference sequence).

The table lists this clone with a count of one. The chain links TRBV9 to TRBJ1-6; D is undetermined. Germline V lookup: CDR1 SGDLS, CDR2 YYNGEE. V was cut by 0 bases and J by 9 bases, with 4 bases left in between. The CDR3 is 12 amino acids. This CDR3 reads CASSVGSSPLHF. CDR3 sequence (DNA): TGTGCCAGCAGCGTAGGGAGTTCACCCCTCCACTTT.

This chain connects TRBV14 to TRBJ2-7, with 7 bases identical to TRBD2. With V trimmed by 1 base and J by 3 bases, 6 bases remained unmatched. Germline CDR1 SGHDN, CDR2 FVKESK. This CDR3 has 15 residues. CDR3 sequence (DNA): TGTGCCAGCAGCCAAGCTAGCGGAATCTTCTACGAGCAGTACTTC. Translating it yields CASSQASGIFYEQYF.

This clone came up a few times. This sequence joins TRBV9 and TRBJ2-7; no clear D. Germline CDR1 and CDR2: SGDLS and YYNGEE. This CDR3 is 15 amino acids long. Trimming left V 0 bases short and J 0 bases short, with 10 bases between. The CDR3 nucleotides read TGTGCCAGCAGCGTAGCTGACGGCAGCTCCTACGAGCAGTACTTC. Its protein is CASSVADGSSYEQYF.

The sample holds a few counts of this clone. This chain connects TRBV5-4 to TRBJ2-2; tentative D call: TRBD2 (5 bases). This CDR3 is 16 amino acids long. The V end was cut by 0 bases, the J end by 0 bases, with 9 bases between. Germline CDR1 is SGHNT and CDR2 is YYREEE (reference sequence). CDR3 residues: CASSLGSDSNTGELFF. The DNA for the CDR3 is TGTGCCAGCAGCTTGGGTAGCGATTCGAACACCGGGGAGCTGTTTTTT.

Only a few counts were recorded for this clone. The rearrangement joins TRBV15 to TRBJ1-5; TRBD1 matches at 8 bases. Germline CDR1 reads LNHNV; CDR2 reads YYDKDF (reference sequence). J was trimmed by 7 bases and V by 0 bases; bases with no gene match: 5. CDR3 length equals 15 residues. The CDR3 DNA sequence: TGTGCCACCAGCAGAGATCAGGGGGCTAGCCAGCCCCAGCATTTT. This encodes CATSRDQGASQPQHF.

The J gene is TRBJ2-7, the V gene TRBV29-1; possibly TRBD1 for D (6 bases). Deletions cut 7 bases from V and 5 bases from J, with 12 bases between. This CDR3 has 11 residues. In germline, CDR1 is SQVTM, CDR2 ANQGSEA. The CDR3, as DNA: TGCAGCGCGACACAGGGCAACGAGCAGTACTTC. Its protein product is CSATQGNEQYF.

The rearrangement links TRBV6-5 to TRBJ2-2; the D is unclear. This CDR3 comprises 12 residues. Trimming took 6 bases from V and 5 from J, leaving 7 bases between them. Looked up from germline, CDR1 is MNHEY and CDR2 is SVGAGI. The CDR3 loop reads CASSRFTGELFF. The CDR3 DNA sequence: TGTGCCAGCAGCAGGTTTACCGGGGAGCTGTTTTTT.

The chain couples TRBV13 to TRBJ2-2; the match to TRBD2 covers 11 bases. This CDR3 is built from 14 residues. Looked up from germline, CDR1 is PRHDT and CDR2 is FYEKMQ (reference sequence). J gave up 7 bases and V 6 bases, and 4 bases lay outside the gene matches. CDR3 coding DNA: TGTGCCAGCAGGATTGGACTAGCGGGCGGGGAGCTGTTTTTT. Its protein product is CASRIGLAGGELFF.

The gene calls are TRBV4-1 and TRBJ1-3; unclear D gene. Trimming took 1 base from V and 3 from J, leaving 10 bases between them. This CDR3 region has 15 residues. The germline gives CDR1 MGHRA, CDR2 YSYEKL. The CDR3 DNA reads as TGCGCCAGCAGCCAAGGCGCAGGAGTTGGAAACACCATATATTTT. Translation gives CASSQGAGVGNTIYF.

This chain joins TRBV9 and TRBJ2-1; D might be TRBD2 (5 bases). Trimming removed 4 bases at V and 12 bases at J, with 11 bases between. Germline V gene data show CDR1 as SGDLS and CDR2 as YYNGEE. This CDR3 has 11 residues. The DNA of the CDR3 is TGTGCCAGCAGCTCTCTAGCCGGGCAGTTCTTC. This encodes CASSSLAGQFF.

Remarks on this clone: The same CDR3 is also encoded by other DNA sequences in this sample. CDR3 DNA: TGCAGCGTTGAAGGGACAGGGTACCGTGGCTACACCTTC. Translated, it gives CSVEGTGYRGYTF. This chain connects TRBV29-1 to TRBJ1-2; 8 bases agree with TRBD1. This CDR3 spans 13 amino acids. Germline trimming cut 1 base from V and 7 bases from J; bases unmatched to any gene: 5. Germline CDR1 reads SQVTM; CDR2 reads ANQGSEA.

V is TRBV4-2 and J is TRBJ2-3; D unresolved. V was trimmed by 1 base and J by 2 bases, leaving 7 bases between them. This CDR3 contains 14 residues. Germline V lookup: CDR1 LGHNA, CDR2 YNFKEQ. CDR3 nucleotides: TGTGCCAGCAGCCAAGGGCGGTTCACAGATACGCAGTATTTT. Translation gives CASSQGRFTDTQYF.

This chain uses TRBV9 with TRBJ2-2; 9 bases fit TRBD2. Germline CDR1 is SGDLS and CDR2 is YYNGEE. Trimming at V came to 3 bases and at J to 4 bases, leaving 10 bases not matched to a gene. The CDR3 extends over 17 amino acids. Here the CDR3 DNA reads TGTGCCAGCAGCGATGCCGGGCTAGCGGGAATCACCGGGGAGCTGTTTTTT. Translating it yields CASSDAGLAGITGELFF.

The CDR3 reads CASSKTSSTSGRQHGELFF. As DNA, the CDR3 is TGTGCCAGCAGCAAAACCTCCTCGACTAGCGGGAGACAACACGGGGAGCTGTTTTTT. V is TRBV21-1 and J is TRBJ2-2; the table calls TRBD2, which could not be checked here. TRBV21-1 is a documented pseudogene. The CDR3 sequence is 19 residues long.

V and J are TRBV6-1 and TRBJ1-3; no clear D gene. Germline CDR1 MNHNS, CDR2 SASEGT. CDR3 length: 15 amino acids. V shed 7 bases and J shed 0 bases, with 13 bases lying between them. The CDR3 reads CASTYISASGNTIYF. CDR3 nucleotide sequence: TGTGCCAGCACCTATATTTCAGCCTCTGGAAACACCATATATTTT.

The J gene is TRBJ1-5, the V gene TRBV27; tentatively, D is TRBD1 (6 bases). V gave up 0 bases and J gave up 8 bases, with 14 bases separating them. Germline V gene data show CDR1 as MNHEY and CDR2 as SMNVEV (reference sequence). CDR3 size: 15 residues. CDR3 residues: CASSLSRGPTEPQHF. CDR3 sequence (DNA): TGTGCCAGCAGTTTATCGCGGGGGCCGACCGAGCCCCAGCATTTT.